These 18 T cell receptor beta chains were sequenced from one sample in a study of Tregs in tolerant kidney transplant recipients. Only in-frame clones appear in the TCRdb table, and some are missing; sequencing was by immunoSEQ multiplex PCR. The sample holds 100,000 to 130,000 clones, roughly 89% seen once. The specimen comprised CD4+ T cells from blood, sampled before the transplant. Source of these receptors: a human donor who received a combined kidney and bone marrow transplant.

The rearrangement uses TRBV27 and TRBJ2-7, with TRBD2 identical over 10 bases. CDR1 and CDR2 from the germline V gene are MNHEY and SMNVEV (reference sequence). The CDR3 runs 16 residues. After removal of 6 bases from V and 5 bases from J, the junction contained 13 bases not matched to a gene. The CDR3 coding sequence is TGTGCCAGCAGACCCGCTTCAGCGGGGGGGGCACACGAGCAGTACTTC. Its protein product is CASRPASAGGAHEQYF.

The rearrangement joins TRBV28 to TRBJ2-7; D unclear. The CDR3 is made up of 11 amino acids. The germline V and J ends were trimmed by 10 bases and 0 bases, with 7 bases remaining between them. In germline, CDR1 is MDHEN, CDR2 SYDVKM. The CDR3 sequence: CATGDSYEQYF. The CDR3 nucleotides read TGTGCCACCGGAGACTCCTACGAGCAGTACTTC.

This chain uses TRBV11-3 with TRBJ2-7; tentative D call: TRBD1 (5 bases). Germline assignment: CDR1 SGHNT and CDR2 YENEEA. V lost 1 base and J 1 base, leaving 11 bases between the germline ends. The CDR3 contains 15 residues. The CDR3 here is CASSLGAGKSYEQYF. DNA of the CDR3: TGTGCCAGCAGCTTAGGGGCAGGGAAATCCTACGAGCAGTACTTC.

This chain joins TRBV5-4 and TRBJ2-3; TRBD2 might be the D (5 bases). The CDR3 covers 15 residues. Germline lookup yields CDR1 SGHNT and CDR2 YYREEE (reference sequence). Trimming pared 5 bases from V and 8 bases from J, leaving 21 bases between. The CDR3 nucleotides read TGTGCCAGCAGGGGTAGAGGGTCTGCTCGGGTTACGCAGTATTTT. Protein product: CASRGRGSARVTQYF.

The count of this clone is one. The chain combines TRBV2 with TRBJ1-2; 10 bases line up with TRBD1. The CDR3 has 15 amino acids. Germline lookup yields CDR1 SNHLY and CDR2 FYNNEI. Trimming at V came to 7 bases and at J to 2 bases, leaving 7 bases not matched to a gene. CDR3 sequence (DNA): TGTGCCAGCAATCCATCGGGACAGGGGAACTATGGCTACACCTTC. Protein product: CASNPSGQGNYGYTF.

The chain uses TRBV6-6 and TRBJ2-1; possible D gene TRBD1, 5 bases. This CDR3 is 15 amino acids long. Per germline, CDR1 MNHNY and CDR2 SVGAGI (reference sequence). The V end lost 6 bases, the J end lost 3 bases, and 15 bases lay between the germline ends. CDR3 sequence reads: CASRYRRNYYNEQFF. The CDR3 DNA reads TGTGCCAGCAGGTACAGGAGAAACTACTACAATGAGCAGTTCTTC.

The CDR3 region has the DNA TGCGCCAGCAGTGAGCGGGACAGGGGGCCGGGGGAGCTGTTTTTT. Its translation is CASSERDRGPGELFF. The J gene is TRBJ2-2, the V gene TRBV10-1; 12 bases fit TRBD1. The germline gives CDR1 WNHNN, CDR2 SYGVQD (reference sequence). CDR3 size: 15 residues. The junction had 3 bases not matched to a gene; V was cut back by 2 bases and J by 8 bases.

V and J are TRBV25-1 and TRBJ2-1, with D maybe TRBD1 (5 bases). Trimming removed 6 bases at V and 3 bases at J, with 9 bases between. Germline V gene data show CDR1 as MGHDK and CDR2 as SYGVNS. This CDR3 contains 13 residues. The CDR3 DNA reads as TGTGCCAGCAGACGCCAGGGCTACAATGAGCAGTTCTTC. Translation: CASRRQGYNEQFF. Supplemented by reference TRBV25-1 and TRBJ2-1, the full variable domain reads EADIYQTPRYLVIGTGKKITLECSQTMGHDKMYWYQQDPGMELHLIHYSYGVNSTEKGDLSSESTVSRIRTEHFPLTLESARPSHTSQYLCASRRQGYNEQFFGPGTRLTVL.

This clone was seen just once. This rearrangement joins TRBV10-3 to TRBJ1-2; D possibly corresponds to TRBD1 (5 bases). V was trimmed by 3 bases and J by 8 bases, leaving 16 bases between them. The CDR3 is made up of 14 amino acids. The V gene's germline CDR1 is ENHRY and CDR2 SYGVKD. CDR3 in amino acids: CAISDRPSGGGYTF. CDR3 sequence (DNA): TGTGCCATCAGTGATCGCCCCTCCGGGGGGGGCTACACCTTC.

This chain uses TRBV5-1 with TRBJ2-7; a possible D gene is TRBD2 (5 bases). This CDR3 has 13 amino acids. Germline CDR1 SGHRS, CDR2 YFSETQ. With 0 bases removed from V and 5 bases from J, the gap between germline ends came to 9 bases. Here the CDR3 reads CASSLGREHEQYF. The CDR3 DNA is TGCGCCAGCAGCTTGGGAAGGGAGCACGAGCAGTACTTC.

J is TRBJ2-7 and V is TRBV18, with TRBD1 matching 10 bases. CDR1 and CDR2 from the germline V gene are KGHSH and LQKENI. With V trimmed by 3 bases and J by 4 bases, 6 bases remained unmatched. The CDR3 spans 15 residues. Here the CDR3 reads CASSPSGDRGYEQYF. CDR3 in DNA: TGTGCCAGCTCACCTTCGGGGGACAGGGGTTACGAGCAGTACTTC.

The gene calls are TRBV5-1 and TRBJ1-2, with 9 bases identical to TRBD1. With 4 bases clipped from V and 1 base from J, the junction kept 2 bases outside the gene matches. The germline V gene encodes CDR1 SGHRS and CDR2 YFSETQ. This CDR3 comprises 14 residues. The CDR3 bases are TGCGCCAGCAGCCGGACAGGGGATAACTATGGCTACACCTTC. This translates into CASSRTGDNYGYTF.

The chain carries TRBV10-3 and TRBJ2-6, with D uncertain. There are 16 residues in the CDR3. V shed 6 bases and J shed 0 bases, with 12 bases lying between them. Germline loops: CDR1 ENHRY, CDR2 SYGVKD. CDR3 sequence (DNA): TGTGCCATCAGGGCCCTAGATCTCTCTGGGGCCAACGTCCTGACTTTC. Protein sequence: CAIRALDLSGANVLTF.

The rearrangement joins TRBV7-7 to TRBJ2-2; 7 bases map to TRBD2. Germline V CDR1 and CDR2: SSHAT, FNYEAQ (reference sequence). The CDR3 covers 13 residues. The J segment lost 7 bases and the V segment lost 5 bases, leaving 4 bases of the junction unmatched. CDR3 nucleotide sequence: TGTGCCAGCAGCGGGGGGGGAATCGGGGAGCTGTTTTTT. It encodes CASSGGGIGELFF.

This clone was observed a handful of times. The chain is built from TRBV7-2 and TRBJ2-7; TRBD1 matches 7 bases. This CDR3 spans 14 amino acids. V lost 1 base and J lost 3; bases outside the gene matches: 3. Germline V gene lookup returns CDR1 SGHTA and CDR2 FQGNSA. CDR3 sequence (DNA): TGTGCCAGCAGCTTAGACAGGGGAATCTACGAGCAGTACTTC. Translated, it gives CASSLDRGIYEQYF.

The chain carries TRBV7-9 and TRBJ2-5; D call uncertain. CDR1 is SEHNR, CDR2 FQNEAQ, per germline (reference sequence). There are 17 residues in the CDR3. V shed 4 bases and J shed 1 base, with 19 bases lying between them. CDR3 sequence: CASSSLTTSGFQETQYF. CDR3 DNA: TGTGCCAGCAGCTCCTTAACCACCTCAGGCTTCCAAGAGACCCAGTACTTC.

The rearrangement joins TRBV6-6 to TRBJ1-1; 8 bases line up with TRBD1. The germline V gene has CDR1 MNHNY and CDR2 SVGAGI (reference sequence). Trimming at V came to 0 bases and at J to 3 bases, leaving 3 bases not matched to a gene. This CDR3 region has 15 residues. The CDR3 reads CASSYSTGDYTEAFF. The CDR3 DNA is TGTGCCAGCAGTTACTCGACAGGGGATTACACTGAAGCTTTCTTT.

This chain joins TRBV19 and TRBJ2-7; 8 nucleotides align to TRBD1. The germline V gene encodes CDR1 LNHDA and CDR2 SQIVND (reference sequence). This CDR3 contains 14 residues. V dropped 5 bases and J dropped 5; count of bases not matched to a gene: 8. CDR3 bases: TGTGCCAGTAGTCCTCCCCGGACAGGGCACGAGCAGTACTTC. It yields the protein CASSPPRTGHEQYF.